This TCR beta chain was captured by sequencing in a study of relationships among human T cell subsets (TCRdb year 2010). General notes on the study: The study sequenced eight distinct T cell populations from blood: pan T, CD8 cytotoxic, regulatory, Th1, Th2, naive plus transitional, activated and memory cells.

The method behind the library was multiplex PCR. The sample was run on a 454 GS FLX. TCR alpha and beta CDR3 regions were amplified from mRNA by semiquantitative ARM-PCR. ARM-PCR used tagged nested gene-specific primers, after which communal superprimers carried out exponential amplification. Before the first-round PCR products went through the second amplification round, exonuclease was used to remove the nested primers. The amplicons were sequenced on the 454 platform, which can rapidly sequence millions of DNA fragments without cloning bias. A read was counted as effective if the read could be mapped to both V and J germline segments. On the authors' methods: IRmap, which uses pyromap, a Smith-Waterman modification adapted to 454 sequencing errors, was used to assign reads to germline V, D and J segments. D-beta assignments were filtered using cutoffs set at the 99th percentile of alignment scores from simulated random sequences. CDR3 was defined as the amino acids lying between the conserved V-segment Y[YFLI]C motif and the J-segment [FW]GXGT motif. A compound Poisson process model, previously applied to large-scale EST data, was used to estimate repertoire diversity. A cross-contamination detection procedure was applied to argue against sample contamination as the source of shared CDR3s. The public reads were reanalyzed by TCRdb: fastp trimming at Q25, MiXCR alignment, in-frame beta chains only. Identical CDR3 protein sequences are pooled into one entry, listed with their most common genes and DNA. The authors' filters were not applied to this entry. The sample records approximately 7,300 distinct CDR3 sequences, roughly 70% of which are singletons. The top ten clonotypes cover less than 65% of the sample.

Naive plus transitional T cells were isolated with anti-CD45RA microbeads from pooled isolated CD4+ and CD8+ T cells. To isolate the T cell subsets, Miltenyi superparamagnetic beads coated with subset-specific monoclonal antibodies were used. All T cell populations were isolated from peripheral blood. Whole blood was subjected to Ficoll separation to obtain mononuclear cells, from which monocytes were subsequently depleted using anti-CD14 microbeads. Right after isolation, the cell populations were resuspended in RNAprotect reagent. Note on this clonotype: It has no known antigen specificity. Per-base quality was not reported, and no clone a single base away is much larger than it.

The paper as a whole reports these results and caveats: Substantial sharing of CDR3s among Th1, Th2 and regulatory T cells was interpreted as suggestive of stochastic cell fate choices. Over 50% of CD8+ cytotoxic sequences belonged to clones with over 100 reads, whereas regulatory and Th2 subsets showed few such clones. No statistically significant differences in V, D and J usage, CDR3 length or N-nucleotide additions were observed among the seven subsets. The bead-based sorting could not exclude a CD4+CD8+ double-positive population.

Measured from the cysteine to the phenylalanine, the CDR3 is 12 residues long. Only the CDR3 portion is preserved as DNA: 36 bases, with reading frame beginning at the first base. Trimming removed 4 bases from V and 7 bases from J, leaving 14 bases between the germline ends. The germline V gene sets CDR1 to SQVTM and CDR2 to ANQGSEA. The sequence was obtained from a man in his forties or fifties in good health. The sequenced material came from naive and transitional (CD45RA+) T cells sorted from blood. The cell subset or site label on this specimen signifies: CD45RA+ naive plus transitional T cells (Tn+t). The V and J genes are TRBV29-1 and TRBJ2-7, with the D gene not confidently named. DNA sequence: TGCAGCGTTGGGAGATTTGTTGGAGAGCAGTACTTC. Its protein reads: CSVGRFVGEQYF.